This is a list of T cell receptor beta chains from one sample in a study of T cell responses to AZD1222 COVID-19 vaccine. Using immunoSEQ multiplex PCR, the repertoire was profiled, and TCRdb retains in-frame clones only, with some absent. This table has around 200,000 clones, approximately 94% appearing once. Material: peripheral blood, obtained 28 days after the second AZD1222 dose. These receptors were collected from an adult who received the AZD1222 COVID-19 vaccine. Both conserved end residues are part of each CDR3. D genes are given only for firm matches. The size of a clone is reported for some rows only, either as once, few or many, or as a class for expanded clones.

j_call: TRBJ2-4
d_call: .
clone_size: .
v_call: TRBV19
cdr3_nt: TGTGCCAGTAGTATAACCCAGGAACCCAAAAACATTCAGTACTTC
cdr3_aa: CASSITQEPKNIQYF

j_call: TRBJ1-2
d_call: .
clone_size: .
v_call: TRBV9
cdr3_nt: TGTGCCAGCAGCGTAGATCTCTCAGGGGTTTTGGGAGGCTACACCTTC
cdr3_aa: CASSVDLSGVLGGYTF

j_call: TRBJ1-5
d_call: .
clone_size: .
v_call: TRBV21-1
cdr3_nt: TGTGCCAGCAGCAACTACTCGGACAGGGGGCCTAGCAATCAGCCCCAGCATTTT
cdr3_aa: CASSNYSDRGPSNQPQHF

j_call: TRBJ2-7
d_call: .
clone_size: .
v_call: TRBV4-1
cdr3_nt: TGCGCCAGCAGCCAAGGACCAGCGAGCTCCTACGAGCAGTACTTC
cdr3_aa: CASSQGPASSYEQYF

j_call: TRBJ1-5
d_call: .
clone_size: .
v_call: TRBV16
cdr3_nt: TGTGCCAGCAGTAAAGAGGGAAGGGAAGATCAGCCCCAGCATTTT
cdr3_aa: CASSKEGREDQPQHF

j_call: TRBJ2-5
d_call: TRBD2
clone_size: once
v_call: TRBV15
cdr3_nt: TGTGCCACCAGCAGAGGGGCTAGCGGACCCCAAGAGACCCAGTACTTC
cdr3_aa: CATSRGASGPQETQYF

j_call: TRBJ2-2
d_call: TRBD2
clone_size: .
v_call: TRBV6-5
cdr3_nt: TGTGCCAGCACCCTACTAGCGACCGGGGAGCTGTTTTTT
cdr3_aa: CASTLLATGELFF

j_call: TRBJ1-1
d_call: .
clone_size: once
v_call: TRBV11-1
cdr3_nt: TGTGCCAGCGCGGACAGACTGAACACTGAAGCTTTCTTT
cdr3_aa: CASADRLNTEAFF

j_call: TRBJ1-2
d_call: .
clone_size: .
v_call: TRBV5-6
cdr3_nt: TGTGCCAGCAGCTTGGGCGCGGGATATGAAGGCTACACCTTC
cdr3_aa: CASSLGAGYEGYTF

j_call: TRBJ1-1
d_call: .
clone_size: once
v_call: TRBV6-6
cdr3_nt: TGTGCCAGCAGTTCCTTGAGAGGGGTAAGAAACACTGAAGCTTTCTTT
cdr3_aa: CASSSLRGVRNTEAFF

j_call: TRBJ2-2
d_call: TRBD1
clone_size: .
v_call: TRBV5-1
cdr3_nt: TGCGCCAGCAGCTTAGGACAGGGTGTCACCGGGGAGCTGTTTTTT
cdr3_aa: CASSLGQGVTGELFF

j_call: TRBJ2-7
d_call: .
clone_size: once
v_call: TRBV5-1
cdr3_nt: TGCGCCAGCAGTTCGGAGAGCGCCTACGAGCAGTACTTC
cdr3_aa: CASSSESAYEQYF

j_call: TRBJ1-2
d_call: .
clone_size: .
v_call: TRBV4-3
cdr3_nt: TGCGCCAGCAGCCAAGGGGTTTGGGGGAGCTATGGCTACACCTTC
cdr3_aa: CASSQGVWGSYGYTF

j_call: TRBJ1-5
d_call: .
clone_size: .
v_call: TRBV19
cdr3_nt: TGTGCCAGTAGGACACACGGAAACAATCAGCCCCAGCATTTT
cdr3_aa: CASRTHGNNQPQHF

j_call: TRBJ2-2
d_call: TRBD2
clone_size: .
v_call: TRBV3-1/TRBV3-2
cdr3_nt: TGTGCCAGCAGCCAATTCATGGCGGGAGGGCGGAACACCGGGGAGCTGTTTTTT
cdr3_aa: CASSQFMAGGRNTGELFF

j_call: TRBJ2-5
d_call: TRBD1
clone_size: .
v_call: TRBV4-1
cdr3_nt: TGCGCCAGCAGCCATGAGGGGGCTACCCAGTACTTC
cdr3_aa: CASSHEGATQYF

j_call: TRBJ2-3
d_call: .
clone_size: few
v_call: TRBV6-5
cdr3_nt: TGTGCCAGCATTTGGGGGAGCACAGATACGCAGTATTTT
cdr3_aa: CASIWGSTDTQYF

j_call: TRBJ1-3
d_call: .
clone_size: .
v_call: TRBV28
cdr3_nt: TGTGCCACCACAATGGGGGGAAACACCATATATTTT
cdr3_aa: CATTMGGNTIYF

j_call: TRBJ1-2
d_call: .
clone_size: .
v_call: TRBV6-5
cdr3_nt: TGTGCCAGCAGTTACTCTTGGACAGATAAAGACTATGGCTACACCTTC
cdr3_aa: CASSYSWTDKDYGYTF

j_call: TRBJ1-6
d_call: TRBD1
clone_size: .
v_call: TRBV5-4
cdr3_nt: TGTGCCAGCAGCTCAGGACAGGTTTTACCCCTCCACTTT
cdr3_aa: CASSSGQVLPLHF

j_call: TRBJ2-3
d_call: .
clone_size: .
v_call: TRBV18
cdr3_nt: TGTGCCAGCTCACCACCAAGCCGAACAGATACGCAGTATTTT
cdr3_aa: CASSPPSRTDTQYF

j_call: TRBJ1-2
d_call: .
clone_size: .
v_call: TRBV28
cdr3_nt: TGTGCCAGCAGTCTCCCCCGACAGCTCCTCTCTAACTATGGCTACACCTTC
cdr3_aa: CASSLPRQLLSNYGYTF

j_call: TRBJ2-5
d_call: .
clone_size: .
v_call: TRBV6-5
cdr3_nt: TGTGCCAGCAGGGCCGGACAGCGGCGGACCCAGTACTTC
cdr3_aa: CASRAGQRRTQYF

j_call: TRBJ2-3
d_call: TRBD1
clone_size: .
v_call: TRBV9
cdr3_nt: TGTGCCAGCAGCGTAGGCCCGACAGGGCATACGCAGTATTTT
cdr3_aa: CASSVGPTGHTQYF

j_call: TRBJ1-2
d_call: .
clone_size: .
v_call: TRBV7-2
cdr3_nt: TGTGCCAGCAGCCCCTCGTGGGTTCAAGCTAACTATGGCTACACCTTC
cdr3_aa: CASSPSWVQANYGYTF

j_call: TRBJ2-7
d_call: .
clone_size: .
v_call: TRBV10-1
cdr3_nt: TGCGCCAGCAGTGGCCGCGCCGAGCAGTACTTC
cdr3_aa: CASSGRAEQYF

j_call: TRBJ2-3
d_call: .
clone_size: .
v_call: TRBV9
cdr3_nt: TGTGCCAGCAGCTATTCTTCAGGTACACGCACAGATACGCAGTATTTT
cdr3_aa: CASSYSSGTRTDTQYF

j_call: TRBJ2-7
d_call: .
clone_size: once
v_call: TRBV11-1
cdr3_nt: TGTGCCAGCGTCCCTGAGAAGGGGATCCACGAGCAGTACTTC
cdr3_aa: CASVPEKGIHEQYF

j_call: TRBJ2-3
d_call: .
clone_size: .
v_call: TRBV27
cdr3_nt: TGTGCCAGCAGTTTTGGCCTAGCGCTTAGCACAGATACGCAGTATTTT
cdr3_aa: CASSFGLALSTDTQYF

j_call: TRBJ1-6
d_call: .
clone_size: .
v_call: TRBV11-2
cdr3_nt: TGTGCCAGCAGCTCACAGGGATCACCCCTCCACTTT
cdr3_aa: CASSSQGSPLHF

j_call: TRBJ1-4
d_call: TRBD1
clone_size: .
v_call: TRBV11-3
cdr3_nt: TGTGCCAGCAGCCGAAGGACAGGGACGAATGAAAAACTGTTTTTT
cdr3_aa: CASSRRTGTNEKLFF

j_call: TRBJ1-5
d_call: .
clone_size: .
v_call: TRBV3-1/TRBV3-2
cdr3_nt: TGTGCCAGCAGCCAATCGCCGGGCAATCAGCCCCAGCATTTT
cdr3_aa: CASSQSPGNQPQHF

j_call: TRBJ2-5
d_call: .
clone_size: .
v_call: TRBV7-8
cdr3_nt: TGTGCCAGCAGACCACAGAGGTTCGAAGAGACCCAGTACTTC
cdr3_aa: CASRPQRFEETQYF

j_call: TRBJ2-7
d_call: TRBD2
clone_size: .
v_call: TRBV28
cdr3_nt: TGTGCCAGCCAACGGGGGGACCGCTACGAGCAGTACTTC
cdr3_aa: CASQRGDRYEQYF

j_call: TRBJ1-4
d_call: .
clone_size: .
v_call: TRBV25-1
cdr3_nt: TGTGCCAGCAGTGAATCCTTGGACAATACTAATGAAAAACTGTTTTTT
cdr3_aa: CASSESLDNTNEKLFF

j_call: TRBJ1-1
d_call: .
clone_size: .
v_call: TRBV6-2/TRBV6-3
cdr3_nt: TGTGCCAGCAGTCCAGGACTTTCCCTCATGAACACTGAAGCTTTCTTT
cdr3_aa: CASSPGLSLMNTEAFF

j_call: TRBJ1-3
d_call: .
clone_size: .
v_call: TRBV30
cdr3_nt: TGTGCCTGGAGTTCAGGGGTCTCTGGAAACACCATATATTTT
cdr3_aa: CAWSSGVSGNTIYF

j_call: TRBJ1-5
d_call: TRBD1
clone_size: .
v_call: TRBV19
cdr3_nt: TGTGCCAGTATGGGACAGGGAGGATACGGCAATCAGCCCCAGCATTTT
cdr3_aa: CASMGQGGYGNQPQHF

j_call: TRBJ1-1
d_call: .
clone_size: once
v_call: TRBV10-3
cdr3_nt: TGTGCCAGCTCAACGGGGCTCACTGAAGCTTTCTTT
cdr3_aa: CASSTGLTEAFF

j_call: TRBJ2-5
d_call: .
clone_size: .
v_call: TRBV7-3
cdr3_nt: TGTGCCAGCAGCCATAAGTCCCGAGAGACCCAGTACTTC
cdr3_aa: CASSHKSRETQYF

j_call: TRBJ1-1
d_call: .
clone_size: .
v_call: TRBV6-1
cdr3_nt: TGTGCCAGCAGTGAGGGACTTACGCACACTGAAGCTTTCTTT
cdr3_aa: CASSEGLTHTEAFF